This T cell receptor beta chain was found in a study of beta chain features in type 1 diabetes. Across the study: Over all samples combined, some 110 million sorted cells were examined. Points from the study as a whole: Unsettled here was the matter of whether HLA type influences TCRB rearrangement. Significant though moderate, a shortening of TCRB CDR3s appeared in all four CD4+ subsets of Type 1 diabetes patients.

About this clone itself: Its specificity is unknown.

Trimming took off 3 bases at V and 0 bases at J, with 18 bases between the two ends. The CDR3 extends over 19 amino acids. CDR1 is MGHRA and CDR2 is YSYEKL in the germline V gene. One heparinised draw, averaging about 0.11 L, was taken per donor. CD4+ naive, central memory, regulatory and stem cell-like memory cells were sorted via CD45RO/CCR7/CD25/CD127/CD95/CD27. Every bit of the isolated RNA underwent reverse transcription, so sequencing read expressed TCRB transcripts. The data were produced by immunoSEQ multiplex PCR, yet TCRdb's version contains in-frame clones alone and is incomplete. The sample lists 200,000 to 300,000 clones, approximately 11% occurring once.

Specimen: naive CD4+ T cells from blood. This TCR came from a man aged 30 to 45 with type 1 diabetes. The gene calls are TRBV4-1 and TRBJ2-6; possible D gene TRBD1, 6 bases. Here the CDR3 DNA reads TGCGCCAGCAGCCACAACCGATTCACAGGGCTCTCTGGGGCCAACGTCCTGACTTTC. Protein: CASSHNRFTGLSGANVLTF.